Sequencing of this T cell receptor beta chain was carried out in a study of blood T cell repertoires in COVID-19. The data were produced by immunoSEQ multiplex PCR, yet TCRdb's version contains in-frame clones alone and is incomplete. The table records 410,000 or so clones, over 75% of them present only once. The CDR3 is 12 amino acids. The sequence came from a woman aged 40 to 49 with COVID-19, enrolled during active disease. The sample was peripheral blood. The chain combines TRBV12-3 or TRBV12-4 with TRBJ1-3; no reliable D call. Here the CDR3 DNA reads TGTGCTTTCAGCGGGTCTGGAAACACCATATATTTT. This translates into CAFSGSGNTIYF.